Presented here are 3 T cell receptor beta chains from one specimen sequenced in a study of vaccination effects on CD4 cells after COVID-19. ViraFEST assay sequencing came after antigen-specific CD4+ T cells were expanded with viral peptide pools. Following a 10-day culture, CD4+ T cells were purified. Libraries were prepared by immunoSEQ multiplex PCR; TCRdb keeps only in-frame clonotypes and omits some of them. This repertoire shows some 79,000 clones, approximately 74% found once; its top ten account for approximately 1.7%. Their antigens are not known. The input for sequencing was CD4+ T cells from PBMCs cultured with HCoV-229E spike peptides, taken before COVID-19 vaccination. The receptors were sampled from a human donor who received a COVID-19 vaccine.

This clone has only a few counts. The V call is TRBV5-8, the J call TRBJ1-1; TRBD1 matches at 7 bases. The CDR3 is made up of 17 amino acids. Germline assignment: CDR1 SGHTS and CDR2 YDEGEE. J gave up 1 base and V 7 bases, and 16 bases lay outside the gene matches. The CDR3 DNA sequence: TGTGCCAGCCCTACATTATCGTACAGGGGCCCGAACACTGAAGCTTTCTTT. Residues: CASPTLSYRGPNTEAFF.

This chain links TRBV3-1 (or the pseudogene TRBV3-2) with TRBJ2-1; TRBD2 agrees at 9 bases. The CDR3 spans 17 residues. The ends lost 2 bases at V and 9 bases at J; junction bases unmatched: 14. CDR1 is LGHDT and CDR2 is YNNKEL in the germline V gene (reference sequence). CDR3 sequence reads: CASSQTSLRGGRGEQFF. CDR3 sequence (DNA): TGTGCCAGCAGCCAAACCTCCTTGCGGGGGGGCAGGGGTGAGCAGTTCTTC.

V gene TRBV28 combines with J gene TRBJ1-2, with D tentatively TRBD1 (5 bases). The V end was cut by 7 bases, the J end by 8 bases, with 14 bases between. Germline loops: CDR1 MDHEN, CDR2 SYDVKM. CDR3 size: 12 residues. The CDR3 DNA follows: TGTGCCAGCACTCGGGGGTTTGGAGGCTACACCTTC. As protein: CASTRGFGGYTF.